Listed below are T cell receptor beta chains from one sample, sequenced in a study of metastatic and nonmetastatic thyroid tumors. MiXCR re-clonotyped the PCR reads for TCRdb. The sample lists 20,000 to 25,000 clones, 13% occurring once. What was sequenced was blood. The receptors were sampled from a female donor with papillary thyroid cancer or a benign thyroid nodule (not recorded which). Some clones in this sample may be carry-over from other donors' samples. The CDR3 runs from the conserved cysteine through the conserved F or W. A D gene is named only where the DNA matches it firmly. Some rows have no size entry. The others give once, few or many, or a class for an expanded clone.

d_call j_call clone_size v_call cdr3_nt cdr3_aa
NA TRBJ2-1 many TRBV20-1 TGCAGTGCTAGGAGAACGGGAGTTGTTGATGAGCAGTTCTTC CSARRTGVVDEQFF
TRBD2 TRBJ2-1 many TRBV19 TGTGCCAGTACGGGGGGTTATGGCAATGAGCAGTTCTTC CASTGGYGNEQFF
TRBD2 TRBJ2-5 many TRBV5-1 TGCGCCAGCAGCCCTAGCGGGAGGGTTGTTATGGCAGAGACCCAGTACTTC CASSPSGRVVMAETQYF
TRBD2 TRBJ2-7 many TRBV28 TGTGCCAGCAGTTTATCAGGCCTAGCGGGACCACTCCACGAGCAGTACTTC CASSLSGLAGPLHEQYF
NA TRBJ2-1 NA TRBV28 TGTGCCAGCAGTTTAGAACTCGGGTCGAATGAGCAGTTCTTC CASSLELGSNEQFF
TRBD1 TRBJ1-5 many TRBV10-3 TGTGCCACCTCCAAAGCGGCAGGGGGTGAGCCCCAGCATTTT CATSKAAGGEPQHF
NA TRBJ1-1 many TRBV27 TGTGCCAGCAGTTTCACCCAGAACACTGAAGCTTTCTTT CASSFTQNTEAFF
NA TRBJ1-1 many TRBV11-2 TGTGCCAGCAGCTTAGGACTGGCTGAAGCTTTCTTT CASSLGLAEAFF
TRBD1 TRBJ2-1 many TRBV7-2 TGTGCCAGCAGCTTATTTTTCGGACAGGGATTAGGTGTATACAATGAGCAGTTCTTC CASSLFFGQGLGVYNEQFF
TRBD2 TRBJ2-3 many TRBV10-1 TGCGCCAGCAGTGATGGGACTAGTGGAGATACGCAGTATTTT CASSDGTSGDTQYF
TRBD1 TRBJ2-3 few TRBV28 TGTGCCGGCAGTCCATACAGGGGTGCAGATACGCAGTATTTT CAGSPYRGADTQYF
NA TRBJ2-3 few TRBV10-1 TGCGCCAGCAGGAACAGGGAAGGAGATACGCAGTATTTT CASRNREGDTQYF
NA TRBJ2-7 many TRBV20-1 TGCAGTGCTAGCCGGTTCTCGGGAGAACCTTCTCTCGAGCAGTACTTC CSASRFSGEPSLEQYF
NA TRBJ2-7 NA TRBV6-5 TGTGCCAGCAGTTACTTAACAGGGCCTACCTACGAGCAGTACTTC CASSYLTGPTYEQYF